Listed here are 10 T cell receptor beta chains from one sample, sequenced in a study of shared clonotypes between healthy human individuals (TCRdb year 2020). Libraries were built with the immunoSEQ multiplex PCR assay. TCRdb's version of the immuneACCESS table is confined to in-frame rearrangements and falls short of the full clone set. An unresolved V gene accounts for under half of the shortfall where checked; the remainder is of unknown origin. Here the sample has about 2.1 million clones; 93% occur a single time. The top ten hold roughly 1.7% of the sample. CD8 naive samples consisted of CD45RO-negative cells that were positively selected for CCR7, yielding a CD45RA+CCR7+ population without TemRA cells. Material for sequencing was naive CD8+ T cells from PBMCs. The cell subset or site label on this specimen signifies: CD45RA+CCR7+. The receptors stem from a young man in good health. Some clones in this sample may be carry-over from other donors' samples.

The chain employs TRBV11-2 and TRBJ2-7; D is unresolved. The CDR3 spans 13 residues. Trimming pared 1 base from V and 7 bases from J, leaving 11 bases between. Germline V gene data show CDR1 as SGHAT and CDR2 as FQNNGV. The CDR3 sequence: CASSLGRLGEQYF. The CDR3 DNA reads TGTGCCAGCAGCTTAGGGCGGCTCGGGGAGCAGTACTTC.

This clone has at least ten counts. This chain connects TRBV9 to TRBJ1-1; 8 bases agree with TRBD1. This CDR3 comprises 15 residues. CDR1 is SGDLS, CDR2 YYNGEE, per germline. Trimming cost V 6 bases and J 0 bases; bases outside gene matches: 7. Written as DNA, the CDR3 is TGTGCCAGCACCATGACAGGGGAAATGAACACTGAAGCTTTCTTT. This encodes CASTMTGEMNTEAFF. The full variable domain, rest sourced from reference TRBV9 and TRBJ1-1, is DSGVTQTPKHLITATGQRVTLRCSPRSGDLSVYWYQQSLDQGLQFLIQYYNGEERAKGNILERFSAQQFPDLHSELNLSSLELGDSALYFCASTMTGEMNTEAFFGQGTRLTVV.

DNA of the CDR3: TGTGCCAGCAATCTTGGAGTCAATGAGCAGTTCTTC. Translated, it gives CASNLGVNEQFF. This rearrangement joins TRBV25-1 to TRBJ2-1; D remains unclear. V was clipped by 7 bases and J by 6 bases, with 10 bases between them. The CDR3 spans 12 residues. Germline CDR1 MGHDK, CDR2 SYGVNS.

V and J are TRBV6-1 and TRBJ1-4, with 10 bases aligning to TRBD1. The V gene end was trimmed by 2 bases and the J gene end by 8 bases; junction bases not matched to a gene: 14. This CDR3 spans 18 amino acids. Per germline, CDR1 MNHNS and CDR2 SASEGT. For the CDR3, the DNA is TGTGCCAGCAGTGAAAATAACCTGGGACAGGGGCTTGGAGAAAAACTGTTTTTT. Residues: CASSENNLGQGLGEKLFF.

A note on this clone: Given a much more abundant clone one base away, this may be a read error. The DNA for the CDR3 is TGTGCCAGCAGTGCCGGGACAGATAGCACAGATACGCAGTATTTT. Protein product: CASSAGTDSTDTQYF. The chain joins TRBV6-5 to TRBJ2-3; 7 nucleotides align to TRBD1. The trim removed 5 bases at V and 0 bases at J, leaving 5 bases unmatched. This CDR3 contains 15 residues. Germline CDR1 reads MNHEY; CDR2 reads SVGAGI.

This chain joins TRBV29-1 and TRBJ1-3, with D perhaps TRBD1 (6 bases). The ends were cut back, 6 bases at V and 4 bases at J, with 16 bases in the middle. Germline loops: CDR1 SQVTM, CDR2 ANQGSEA. There are 14 residues in the CDR3. The CDR3: CSVTIQGLGNTIYF. The DNA for the CDR3 is TGCAGCGTGACGATTCAGGGGTTGGGAAACACCATATATTTT.

The V call is TRBV4-2, the J call TRBJ2-2, with D tentatively TRBD2 (6 bases). Germline lookup yields CDR1 LGHNA and CDR2 YNFKEQ. The germline V and J ends were trimmed by 4 bases and 3 bases, with 18 bases remaining between them. The CDR3 runs 17 residues. CDR3: CASSLTGDLTYTGELFF. The DNA for the CDR3 is TGTGCCAGCAGCCTTACGGGAGATTTGACTTACACCGGGGAGCTGTTTTTT.

V gene TRBV2 combines with J gene TRBJ2-5, with 7 positions matching TRBD1. J was trimmed by 1 base and V by 6 bases; bases with no gene match: 5. Germline values: CDR1 SNHLY, CDR2 FYNNEI. CDR3 size: 14 residues. CDR3 amino acids: CASSLRGTQETQYF. For the CDR3, the DNA is TGTGCCAGCAGCCTCAGGGGGACCCAAGAGACCCAGTACTTC.

This chain links TRBV27 with TRBJ1-4, with 8 positions matching TRBD1. Looked up from germline, CDR1 is MNHEY and CDR2 is SMNVEV (reference sequence). This CDR3 region has 13 residues. Germline trimming cut 3 bases from V and 8 bases from J; bases unmatched to any gene: 2. The CDR3 nucleotides read TGTGCCAGCAGTTTGCAGGGGGCAGAAAAACTGTTTTTT. The encoded protein is CASSLQGAEKLFF.

This clone was recorded only once. The chain is built from TRBV27 and TRBJ2-7; D is uncertain. Trimming cost V 4 bases and J 3 bases, with 13 bases left between them. The CDR3 loop spans 14 amino acids. Per the germline V gene, CDR1 is MNHEY and CDR2 is SMNVEV (reference sequence). The CDR3 nucleotides are TGTGCCAGCAGTTCTATTGGGTTCAGCTACGAGCAGTACTTC. It specifies CASSSIGFSYEQYF.